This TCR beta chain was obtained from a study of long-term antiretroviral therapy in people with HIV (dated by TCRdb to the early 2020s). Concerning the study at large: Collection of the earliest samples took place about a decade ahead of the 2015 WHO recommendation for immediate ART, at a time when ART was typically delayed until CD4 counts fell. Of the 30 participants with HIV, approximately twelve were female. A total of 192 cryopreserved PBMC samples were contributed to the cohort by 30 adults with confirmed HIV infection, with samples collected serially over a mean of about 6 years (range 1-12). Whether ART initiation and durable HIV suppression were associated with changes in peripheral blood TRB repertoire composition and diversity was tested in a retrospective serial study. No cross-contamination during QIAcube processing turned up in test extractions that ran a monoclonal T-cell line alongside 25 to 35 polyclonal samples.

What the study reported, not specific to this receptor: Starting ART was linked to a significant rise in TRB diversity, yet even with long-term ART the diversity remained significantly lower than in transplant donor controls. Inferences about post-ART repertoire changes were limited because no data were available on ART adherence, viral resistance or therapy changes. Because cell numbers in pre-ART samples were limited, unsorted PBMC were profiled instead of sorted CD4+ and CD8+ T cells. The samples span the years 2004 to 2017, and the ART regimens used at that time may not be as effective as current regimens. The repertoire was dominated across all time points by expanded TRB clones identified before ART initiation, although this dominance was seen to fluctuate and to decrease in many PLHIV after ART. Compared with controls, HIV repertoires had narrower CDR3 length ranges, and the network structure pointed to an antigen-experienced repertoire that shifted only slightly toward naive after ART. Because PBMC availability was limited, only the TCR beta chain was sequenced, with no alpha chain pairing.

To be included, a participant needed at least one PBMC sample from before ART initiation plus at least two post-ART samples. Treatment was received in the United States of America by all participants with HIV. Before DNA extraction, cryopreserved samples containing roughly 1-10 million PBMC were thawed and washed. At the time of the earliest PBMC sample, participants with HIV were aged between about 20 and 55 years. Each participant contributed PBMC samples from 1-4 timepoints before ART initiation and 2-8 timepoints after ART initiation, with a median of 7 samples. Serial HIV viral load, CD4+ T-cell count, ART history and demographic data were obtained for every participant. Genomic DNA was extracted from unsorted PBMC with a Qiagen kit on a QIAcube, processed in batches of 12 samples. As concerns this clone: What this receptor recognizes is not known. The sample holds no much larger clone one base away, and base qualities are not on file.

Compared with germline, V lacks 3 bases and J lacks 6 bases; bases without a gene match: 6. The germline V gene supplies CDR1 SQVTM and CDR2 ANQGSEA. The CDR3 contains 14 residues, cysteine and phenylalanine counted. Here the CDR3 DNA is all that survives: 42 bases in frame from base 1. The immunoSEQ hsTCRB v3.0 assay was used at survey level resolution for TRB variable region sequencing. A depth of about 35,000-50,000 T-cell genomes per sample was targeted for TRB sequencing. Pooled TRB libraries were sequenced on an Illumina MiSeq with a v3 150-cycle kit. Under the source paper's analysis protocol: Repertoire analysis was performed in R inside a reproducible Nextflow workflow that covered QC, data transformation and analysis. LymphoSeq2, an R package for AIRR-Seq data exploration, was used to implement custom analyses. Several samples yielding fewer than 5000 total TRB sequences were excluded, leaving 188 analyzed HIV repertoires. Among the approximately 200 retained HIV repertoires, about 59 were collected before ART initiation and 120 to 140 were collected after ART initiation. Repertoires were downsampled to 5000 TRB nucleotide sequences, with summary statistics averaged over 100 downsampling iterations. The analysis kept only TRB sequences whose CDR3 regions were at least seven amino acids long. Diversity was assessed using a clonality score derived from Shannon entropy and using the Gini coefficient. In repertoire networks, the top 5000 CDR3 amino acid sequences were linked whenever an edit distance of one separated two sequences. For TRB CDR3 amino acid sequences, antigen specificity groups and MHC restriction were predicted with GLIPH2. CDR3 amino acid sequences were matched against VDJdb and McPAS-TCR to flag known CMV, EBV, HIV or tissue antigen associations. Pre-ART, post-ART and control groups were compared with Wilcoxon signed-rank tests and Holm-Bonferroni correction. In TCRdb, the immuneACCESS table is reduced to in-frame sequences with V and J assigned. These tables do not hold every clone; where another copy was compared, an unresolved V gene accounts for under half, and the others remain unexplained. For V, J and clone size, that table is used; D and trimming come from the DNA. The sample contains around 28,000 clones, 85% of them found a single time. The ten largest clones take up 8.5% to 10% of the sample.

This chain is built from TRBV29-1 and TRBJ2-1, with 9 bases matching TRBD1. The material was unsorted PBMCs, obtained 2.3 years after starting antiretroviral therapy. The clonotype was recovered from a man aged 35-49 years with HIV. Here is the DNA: TGCAGCGTTGAGGGGGGACAGGGCCCCAATGAGCAGTTCTTC. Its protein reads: CSVEGGQGPNEQFF.